What follows are 26 T cell receptor beta chains derived from one specimen sequenced in a study of tumor-infiltrating lymphocytes in primary liver carcinoma (dated by TCRdb to 2015 to 2018). RNA from unsorted whole blood was extracted with TRIzol reagent, and germline DNA was obtained with the DNeasy Blood & Tissue kit. The sample was run on an Illumina HiSeq 2500. A constant-region primer and ProtoScript II reverse transcriptase were used to reverse-transcribe TCRbeta-specific cDNA from 500 ng total RNA. The TCRbeta libraries were prepared through three rounds of nested multiplex PCR following a slightly modified ARM-PCR procedure. Multiplex TRBV1-TRBV30 forward primers and a Cbeta reverse primer were used in the first two PCR rounds, each of which was run for roughly 9 cycles. TCRdb passed the public sequencing reads through fastp at Q25 and MiXCR, retaining productive beta sequences. Each record represents a unique CDR3 protein, reported with the most common genes and DNA among its rows. The sample includes approximately 330,000 distinct CDR3 sequences, with roughly two thirds observed a single time. The ten biggest clones cover 5% to 6.5% of the sample.

The sample taken for sequencing was peripheral blood. These receptors all stem from a man aged 35 to 55 with primary liver carcinoma and hepatitis B virus infection.

About this clonotype itself: Sequence at one end of the junction differs from germline and may be a read error. The rearrangement uses TRBV11-2 and TRBJ2-7; D is possibly TRBD2 (5 bases). This CDR3 spans 15 amino acids. The V gene's germline CDR1 is SGHAT and CDR2 FQNNGV. The CDR3 sequence is CTSSFSSGLAYEQYF. CDR3 coding DNA: TGTACCAGCAGCTTTTCCAGCGGCCTTGCCTACGAGCAGTACTTC.

This clonotype was counted many times. The chain couples TRBV5-4 to TRBJ2-5; D uncertain. V lost 2 bases and J lost 7, with 9 bases in between. CDR3 length: 12 amino acids. CDR1 is SGHNT, CDR2 YYREEE, per germline (reference sequence). CDR3 sequence (DNA): TGTGCCAGCAGCTTCTCGTCCCGGACCCAGTACTTC. Encoded protein: CASSFSSRTQYF.

Points on this clonotype: The junction departs from the called germline gene at one end, perhaps through a read error. This rearrangement joins TRBV7-9 to TRBJ2-1; D is possibly TRBD1 (5 bases). Germline CDR1 is SEHNR and CDR2 is FQNEAQ (reference sequence). This CDR3 is built from 14 residues. The CDR3 nucleotides are TGTTCCAGCAGCTTAGGAAATACAGGCGATGAGCAGTTCTTC. Translating it yields CSSSLGNTGDEQFF. Drawing the rest from reference TRBV7-9 and TRBJ2-1, the complete variable domain is DTGVSQNPRHKITKRGQNVTFRCDPISEHNRLYWYRQTLGQGPEFLTYFQNEAQLEKSRLLSDRFSAERPKGSFSTLEIQRTEQGDSAMYLCSSSLGNTGDEQFFGPGTRLTVL.

V and J are TRBV11-1 and TRBJ2-7; 13 bases match TRBD2. The CDR3 is made up of 15 amino acids. Germline V CDR1 and CDR2: SGHAT, FQDESV (reference sequence). The CDR3 sequence: CATSLTSGRIYEQYV. CDR3 coding DNA: TGTGCCACCAGCCTGACTAGCGGGAGGATCTACGAGCAGTACGTC.

On this clonotype: A much larger clone differs from this one at a single base, so this may be a read error. CDR3 sequence (DNA): TGTGCCAGGAGTGGCTATGGGGGTGACATTCAGTACTTC. It yields the protein CARSGYGGDIQYF. This chain joins TRBV6-1 and TRBJ2-4; D may be TRBD1 or TRBD2 (5 bases each). This CDR3 comprises 13 residues. Germline CDR1 reads MNHNS; CDR2 reads SASEGT.

The chain recombines TRBV11-2 with TRBJ1-1; D uncertain. CDR1 and CDR2 from the germline V gene are SGHAT and FQNNGV. V lost 9 bases and J 8 bases, leaving 13 bases between the germline ends. The CDR3 is 11 residues long. The CDR3 DNA reads as TGTGCCAGGAGCGCCTTGTCAGAAGCTTTCTTT. This encodes CARSALSEAFF.

The count of this clonotype is one. A much larger clone differs by one base, so this may be a read error. This chain connects TRBV6-5 to TRBJ1-6, with 9 bases aligning to TRBD1. From germline, CDR1 is MNHEY and CDR2 SVGAGI. The CDR3 extends over 15 amino acids. As DNA, the CDR3 is TGTGGCAGCAGTTCGGACAGGGGACGAAATTCACCCCTCCACTTT. Translation gives CGSSSDRGRNSPLHF.

The V call is TRBV5-4, the J call TRBJ1-1; TRBD1 is a possible D gene (6 bases). This CDR3 has 15 residues. Germline CDR1 SGHNT, CDR2 YYREEE (reference sequence). V was clipped by 4 bases and J by 1 base, with 14 bases between them. The CDR3 reads CASSLMGGGNTEAFF. The DNA for the CDR3 is TGTGCCAGCAGCCTGATGGGAGGGGGGAACACTGAAGCTTTCTTT.

The chain recombines TRBV10-1 with TRBJ2-7; TRBD2 is a possible D gene (5 bases). This CDR3 comprises 17 residues. Germline V gene lookup returns CDR1 WNHNN and CDR2 SYGVQD (reference sequence). The germline V and J ends were trimmed by 7 bases and 0 bases, with 22 bases remaining between them. The CDR3 DNA is TGCGCCAGCAAAGTCCAACTAACCGGACTCGCCTCCTACGAGCAGTACTTC. Encoded protein: CASKVQLTGLASYEQYF.

This chain joins TRBV6-2 or TRBV6-3 and TRBJ2-1; 10 bases are shared with TRBD2. This CDR3 has 16 amino acids. The V segment lost 3 bases and the J segment 5 bases; nucleotides outside the gene matches: 7. Germline V CDR1 and CDR2: MNHEY, SVGEGT. The CDR3 nucleotides read TGTGCCAGCAGTTATTCTCAGCGGGGGGGTGACAATGAGCAGTTCTTC. It is translated as CASSYSQRGGDNEQFF.

This clonotype was observed a handful of times. V usage is TRBV10-3 and J usage is TRBJ2-5, with D perhaps matching TRBD1 or TRBD2 (5 bases each). The CDR3 contains 15 residues. Trimming took 6 bases from V and 5 from J, leaving 19 bases between them. Germline V CDR1 and CDR2: ENHRY, SYGVKD. CDR3 amino acids: CAISETGSLAETQYF. DNA for the CDR3: TGTGCCATCAGCGAAACAGGATCCCTAGCCGAGACCCAGTACTTC.

Only one count was recorded for this clonotype. The chain is built from TRBV11-1 and TRBJ2-2; D not resolved. Trimming left V 10 bases short and J 5 bases short, with 17 bases between. CDR1 SGHAT and CDR2 FQDESV come from the germline V gene (reference sequence). This CDR3 comprises 14 residues. The DNA for the CDR3 is TGTGCCACCAATGAACCCTGTGATACCGGGGAGCTGTTTTTT. Translated: CATNEPCDTGELFF.

A note on this clonotype: A read error is possible here, since a much larger clone lies one base away. The rearrangement joins TRBV6-5 to TRBJ2-5; the D gene could be TRBD1 or TRBD2 (6 bases each). The CDR3 length is 15 residues. Germline V CDR1 and CDR2: MNHEY, SVGAGI. This CDR3 is CANSPVWGAEETQYF. The CDR3 DNA reads TGTGCCAACAGTCCGGTTTGGGGGGCTGAGGAGACCCAGTACTTC.

This clonotype was seen many times. The chain is built from TRBV29-1 and TRBJ1-1, with a weak D call TRBD1 (6 bases). Per germline, CDR1 SQVTM and CDR2 ANQGSEA. The V end lost 7 bases, the J end lost 5 bases, and 14 bases lay between the germline ends. The CDR3 runs 12 residues. Here the CDR3 DNA reads TGCAGCGGGCTTTGGGGGGCGACTGAAGCTTTCTTT. Protein product: CSGLWGATEAFF.

On this clonotype itself: A read error is possible here, since a much larger clone lies one base away. The genes are TRBV6-6 and TRBJ2-7; D is possibly TRBD1 or TRBD2 (5 bases each). V was pared by 2 bases and J by 1 base, with 12 bases between. The germline V gene encodes CDR1 MNHNY and CDR2 SVGAGI (reference sequence). The CDR3 sequence is 15 residues long. CDR3 residues: CASSYGGEGSYEQYF. As DNA, the CDR3 is TGTGCCAGCAGTTACGGGGGAGAGGGTTCCTACGAGCAGTACTTC.

Details on this clonotype: A read error may explain this, as a much larger clone is one base away. The chain is built from TRBV6-2 or TRBV6-3 and TRBJ2-7, with D unclear. The CDR3 loop spans 12 amino acids. Trimming took off 10 bases at V and 5 bases at J, with 15 bases between the two ends. Germline CDR1 and CDR2: MNHEY and SVGEGT. CDR3 nucleotides: TGTGCCAACAGCCGGTCCCGCAACGAGCAGTACTTC. Amino acid sequence: CANSRSRNEQYF.

Of note for this clonotype: A much bigger clone sits one base away, suggesting this may be a read error. The V call is TRBV6-6, the J call TRBJ2-5, with D possibly TRBD2 on 6 matching bases. V was pared by 4 bases and J by 1 base, with 13 bases between. Germline V gene data show CDR1 as MNHNY and CDR2 as SVGAGI (reference sequence). This CDR3 has 15 amino acids. CDR3 region: CASSCVGGSQETQYF. Here the CDR3 DNA reads TGTGCCAGCAGTTGCGTGGGAGGATCCCAAGAGACCCAGTACTTC.

Comments on this clonotype: Given the absence of the conserved phenylalanine or tryptophan at the CDR3 end, a read error is likely. The genes are TRBV4-2 and TRBJ2-2; TRBD1 aligns across 7 bases. Germline lookup yields CDR1 LGHNA and CDR2 YNFKEQ. The CDR3 spans 15 residues. The CDR3 coding sequence is TGTGTCAGCAGATTTGACAGGGAGAACACCGGGGAGCTGTTTATT. Its translation: CVSRFDRENTGELFI.

A word on this clonotype: Mismatch with germline at one junction end may stem from a read error. This chain's CDR3 is CASSPLTGSSDNEQFF. DNA of the CDR3: TGTGCCAGCAGCCCATTGACAGGAAGCTCCGACAACGAGCAGTTCTTC. J is TRBJ2-1 and V is TRBV11-2; D possibly corresponds to TRBD1 (6 bases). The V gene's germline CDR1 is SGHAT and CDR2 FQNNGV. This CDR3 region has 16 residues.

About this clonotype: A much more abundant neighbour one base away suggests this may be a read error. The chain employs TRBV10-3 and TRBJ2-5; D possibly corresponds to TRBD1 (6 bases). From germline, CDR1 is ENHRY and CDR2 SYGVKD. V dropped 6 bases and J dropped 5 bases, with 16 bases sitting between them. CDR3 length: 14 amino acids. The CDR3: CAISPSTGSETQYF. The CDR3 DNA is TGTGCCATCAGCCCTAGTACAGGGTCGGAGACCCAGTACTTC.

This clonotype was detected many times. V gene TRBV6-5 combines with J gene TRBJ1-1, with D possibly matching TRBD1 (6 bases). Germline V gives CDR1 MNHEY, CDR2 SVGAGI. This CDR3 comprises 15 residues. V shed 0 bases and J shed 4 bases, with 12 bases lying between them. CDR3 sequence (DNA): TGTGCCAGCAGTTACTCGGACAGTCCGCCCACTGAAGCTTTCTTT. This codes for CASSYSDSPPTEAFF.

A word on this clonotype: A much larger clonotype is one base distant, so this may be a read error. The chain recombines TRBV29-1 with TRBJ2-7; no reliable D call. V was trimmed by 4 bases and J by 1 base, leaving 11 bases between them. This CDR3 region has 13 residues. In germline, CDR1 is SQVTM, CDR2 ANQGSEA. CDR3 bases: TGCAGCGTTGTTAATGGTTGGTCCTACGAGCAGTACTTC. This codes for CSVVNGWSYEQYF.

The CDR3 loop is CSVRRSTPYEQYF. CDR3 sequence (DNA): TGCAGCGTTAGAAGGTCGACCCCCTACGAGCAGTACTTC. The V call is TRBV29-1, the J call TRBJ2-7; D remains unclear. The CDR3 spans 13 residues. V was clipped by 5 bases and J by 2 bases, with 13 bases between them. The germline CDR1 and CDR2 sequences are SQVTM and ANQGSEA.

In its sample, this clonotype was seen many times. The genes are TRBV6-2 or TRBV6-3 and TRBJ2-3; D gene unclear. V was trimmed by 8 bases and J by 0 bases, leaving 9 bases between them. Germline V CDR1 and CDR2: MNHEY, SVGEGT. The CDR3 contains 13 residues. CDR3 DNA sequence: TGTGCCAGCGACTGGGGTAGCACAGATACGCAGTATTTT. As protein: CASDWGSTDTQYF.

A word on this clonotype: This is likely a read error, given that the CDR3 carries no conserved phenylalanine or tryptophan at its end. V usage is TRBV11-1 and J usage is TRBJ2-5; D is unclear. Germline V lookup: CDR1 SGHAT, CDR2 FQDESV (reference sequence). The CDR3 loop spans 11 amino acids. The CDR3 coding sequence is TGTGGCAGCAGCTTCGGAGAGACCCAGTACTAC. Its translation: CGSSFGETQYY.

This clonotype appeared many times. The V call is TRBV4-3, the J call TRBJ2-7; possibly TRBD1 or TRBD2 for D (5 bases each). Germline loops: CDR1 LGHNA, CDR2 YSLEER. The V and J ends lost 0 bases and 0 bases respectively, with 15 bases between them. The CDR3 is 17 residues long. CDR3 coding DNA: TGCGCCAGCAGCCAAGAGTGGGGGTACTCTTCCTCCTACGAGCAGTACTTC. It specifies CASSQEWGYSSSYEQYF.